The 14 T cell receptor beta chains below all came from one sample that was sequenced in a study of blood T cell repertoires in COVID-19. The protocol was immunoSEQ multiplex PCR, while the TCRdb copy is restricted to in-frame clones and leaves out a portion. This table holds some 160,000 clones, about four fifths found once. The sequenced sample consisted of peripheral blood. These TCRs come from a man aged 70-80 years with active or convalescent COVID-19.

V and J are TRBV18 and TRBJ2-4; perhaps TRBD2 as D (6 bases). The CDR3 sequence is 16 residues long. Germline V lookup: CDR1 KGHSH, CDR2 LQKENI. The V end lost 3 bases, the J end lost 9 bases, and 21 bases lay between the germline ends. The CDR3 DNA is TGTGCCAGCTCACCCGAGACAGCGACTACCGGGAGCATTCAGTACTTC. Amino acid sequence: CASSPETATTGSIQYF.

This chain links TRBV5-4 with TRBJ2-2; D may be TRBD2 (6 bases). V lost 0 bases and J 1 base, leaving 10 bases between the germline ends. CDR1 and CDR2 from the germline V gene are SGHNT and YYREEE (reference sequence). This CDR3 spans 16 amino acids. The CDR3 reads CASSLGGGVNTGELFF. In DNA form, the CDR3 reads TGTGCCAGCAGCTTGGGGGGCGGGGTGAACACCGGGGAGCTGTTTTTT.

With regard to this clone: Other DNA sequences of this sample code for an identical CDR3. The chain recombines TRBV18 with TRBJ1-1, with D possibly being TRBD1 (5 bases). This CDR3 has 14 residues. V was trimmed by 6 bases and J by 2 bases, leaving 13 bases between them. The germline V gene has CDR1 KGHSH and CDR2 LQKENI. The CDR3 nucleotides are TGTGCCAGCTCTTTAACGGGGGGTAACACTGAAGCTTTCTTT. Encoded protein: CASSLTGGNTEAFF. The complete variable domain, with remaining parts taken from reference TRBV18 and TRBJ1-1, reads NAGVMQNPRHLVRRRGQEARLRCSPMKGHSHVYWYRQLPEEGLKFMVYLQKENIIDESGMPKERFSAEFPKEGPSILRIQQVVRGDSAAYFCASSLTGGNTEAFFGQGTRLTVV.

The rearrangement joins TRBV10-3 to TRBJ1-2, with D possibly TRBD1 on 5 matching bases. The germline gives CDR1 ENHRY, CDR2 SYGVKD. The CDR3 runs 14 residues. V lost 0 bases and J 5 bases, leaving 10 bases between the germline ends. The CDR3 is CAISESPQAYGYTF. Here the CDR3 DNA reads TGTGCCATCAGTGAGTCCCCACAGGCGTATGGCTACACCTTC.

This clone appeared a single time. CDR3 protein: CSVESRDRVAGEQFF. CDR3 DNA: TGCAGCGTTGAGAGCCGGGACAGGGTGGCAGGTGAGCAGTTCTTC. The chain has TRBV29-1 and TRBJ2-1; 9 bases are shared with TRBD1. From germline, CDR1 is SQVTM and CDR2 ANQGSEA. With V trimmed by 3 bases and J by 9 bases, 12 bases remained unmatched. The CDR3 contains 15 residues.

This sequence joins TRBV5-1 and TRBJ2-1; TRBD1 matches 7 bases. CDR1 is SGHRS and CDR2 is YFSETQ in the germline V gene. The CDR3 covers 16 residues. The junction had 6 bases not matched to a gene; V was cut back by 0 bases and J by 3 bases. The chain's CDR3 is CASSLAGTGVYNEQFF. DNA of the CDR3: TGCGCCAGCAGCTTGGCCGGAACAGGGGTCTACAATGAGCAGTTCTTC.

The chain joins TRBV27 to TRBJ2-2, with a weak D call TRBD1 (6 bases). The V end lost 5 bases, the J end lost 2 bases, and 9 bases lay between the germline ends. There are 14 residues in the CDR3. CDR1 is MNHEY and CDR2 is SMNVEV in the germline V gene (reference sequence). The CDR3 loop is CASSRQVNTGELFF. CDR3 nucleotide sequence: TGTGCCAGCAGTCGACAGGTTAACACCGGGGAGCTGTTTTTT.

This clone was seen just once. This chain links TRBV11-3 with TRBJ2-7, with 10 bases identical to TRBD1. Trimming at V came to 5 bases and at J to 4 bases, leaving 8 bases not matched to a gene. This CDR3 contains 15 residues. Germline loops: CDR1 SGHNT, CDR2 YENEEA. This CDR3 is CASSRGDRGSYEQYF. CDR3 in DNA: TGTGCCAGCAGCCGGGGGGACAGGGGAAGTTACGAGCAGTACTTC.

This clone has just a few counts. The genes are TRBV7-9 and TRBJ1-1; the D is unclear. CDR3 length: 16 residues. Trimming removed 4 bases from V and 0 bases from J, with 15 bases in between. Germline CDR1 reads SEHNR; CDR2 reads FQNEAQ (reference sequence). CDR3 in amino acids: CASSSRRGLMNTEAFF. CDR3 nucleotides: TGTGCCAGCAGCTCCCGGCGAGGGTTGATGAACACTGAAGCTTTCTTT. Full variable domain (missing parts from reference TRBV7-9 and TRBJ1-1): DTGVSQNPRHKITKRGQNVTFRCDPISEHNRLYWYRQTLGQGPEFLTYFQNEAQLEKSRLLSDRFSAERPKGSFSTLEIQRTEQGDSAMYLCASSSRRGLMNTEAFFGQGTRLTVV.

Worth noting for this clone: This CDR3 is also generated by other DNA sequences in the sample. The chain recombines TRBV6-2 or TRBV6-3 with TRBJ2-6; perhaps TRBD1 as D (6 bases). Germline CDR1 is MNHEY and CDR2 is SVGEGT. Trimming took off 5 bases at V and 2 bases at J, with 7 bases between the two ends. The length of the CDR3 is 14 residues. The CDR3 nucleotides are TGTGCCAGCAGTGGGACAACTGGGGCCAACGTCCTGACTTTC. This sequence encodes CASSGTTGANVLTF.

In nucleotides, the CDR3 is TGTGCCAGCAAGAAGGGACAGCTCAACACTGAAGCTTTCTTT. Encoded protein: CASKKGQLNTEAFF. V is TRBV6-4 and J is TRBJ1-1; TRBD1 matches 7 bases. The CDR3 spans 14 residues. J was trimmed by 2 bases and V by 7 bases; bases with no gene match: 7. Germline V gene lookup returns CDR1 MRHNA and CDR2 SNTAGT.

The chain joins TRBV28 to TRBJ2-1; D may be TRBD1 (6 bases). Germline V CDR1 and CDR2: MDHEN, SYDVKM. The V and J ends lost 4 bases and 6 bases respectively, with 13 bases between them. The CDR3 is made up of 14 amino acids. As DNA, the CDR3 is TGTGCCAGCAGTTCTTACACAGGGTTCAATGAGCAGTTCTTC. This translates into CASSSYTGFNEQFF.

The chain recombines TRBV19 with TRBJ1-1, with TRBD1 as a possible D gene (5 bases). CDR3 length: 17 residues. Trimming took 5 bases from V and 4 from J, leaving 23 bases between them. Germline lookup yields CDR1 LNHDA and CDR2 SQIVND (reference sequence). This CDR3 is CASSGGGDYRGATEAFF. For the CDR3, the DNA is TGTGCCAGTAGTGGCGGTGGGGACTATCGCGGGGCCACTGAAGCTTTCTTT.

This sequence joins TRBV5-1 and TRBJ1-2; D is uncertain. The CDR3 has 14 residues. Trimming took off 4 bases at V and 7 bases at J, with 17 bases between the two ends. CDR1 and CDR2 (germline): SGHRS, YFSETQ. CDR3 sequence: CASSAADLLFGYTF. The CDR3 DNA reads TGCGCCAGCAGCGCCGCCGATTTGCTATTTGGCTACACCTTC.